This TCR beta chain was documented in a study of cytomegalovirus exposure and HLA in healthy donors. Study results and limitations: V- and J-gene trimming in TCR beta was tied to a missense DCLRE1C variant by an analysis performed later. The authors assumed roughly uniform sequencing depth across donors for presence/absence analyses.

Researchers ran the PCR with 60 Vbeta and 13 Jbeta primers. Sequencing used immunoSEQ multiplex PCR; TCRdb keeps in-frame clones, though not all of them. The sample data list 150,000 to 200,000 clones. As for this clone: The antigen is unknown.

Germline V lookup: CDR1 MNHNS, CDR2 SASEGT. The germline V and J ends were trimmed by 5 bases and 7 bases, with 18 bases remaining between them. This CDR3 has 14 residues. This clonotype was obtained from a woman aged 18-29 years in good health and CMV-seropositive. The J gene is TRBJ2-7, the V gene TRBV6-1; D might be TRBD1 (6 bases). The sequenced sample was PBMCs. CDR3 amino acids: CASSLRTGTREQYF. The DNA of the CDR3 is TGTGCCAGCAGTCTGAGAACAGGGACGCGGGAGCAGTACTTC.